This TCR beta chain was sequenced for a study of breast tumors, draining lymph nodes, adjacent tissues (dated by TCRdb to between 2015 and 2016). About the study as a whole: The study compared TCR beta repertoires across tumor, adjacent nontumor tissue and axillary lymph nodes from breast cancer patients. In human breast cancer, the study set out to evaluate how tumor, surrounding tissue and draining lymph node repertoires relate to one another and whether T cells may move between these sites.

Sequencing used an Illumina HiSeq 2000. TCR beta chain libraries were generated by multiplex PCR amplification. The amplified TCR beta chain products were analyzed by high-throughput sequencing. TCRdb handled the public reads itself, with Q25 trimming in fastp and clone calling in MiXCR, and kept productive beta chains. CDR3 protein sequences are deduplicated, and each keeps its most common genes and DNA. This sample is represented by some 47,000 distinct CDR3 sequences; roughly two fifths of them were singletons. The ten largest clones represent roughly 10% of the sample. Beyond this particular receptor, the publication reports: The data were considered consistent with the idea that most tumor T cells come from the lymph node and then expand in tumor tissue. Tumors showed preferential V and J gene usage, and their T-cell repertoire diversity fell below that of lymph nodes yet above that of nontumor tissue. The conclusion that tumor T cells originate in lymph nodes was framed as consistent with a hypothesis rather than directly demonstrated. Tumor and nontumor tissue repertoires were significantly more similar in luminal-like than in basal-like breast cancer.

This clonotype appeared many times. The clone's antigen remains unknown. Qualities for individual bases were not recorded, and no much larger clone is one base off. Via the germline V gene, CDR1 is SGHNT and CDR2 YENEEA. V gives up 3 bases and J gives up 6 bases, and the segment between their germline ends measures 14 bases. The CDR3 covers 14 residues, taking in both the cysteine and the phenylalanine. Only the CDR3 DNA is retained, 42 bases long and in frame from the first base. The sequenced material came from breast tumor tissue. This sequence was found in a female donor with breast cancer. Some clones in this sample may be carry-over from other donors' samples. The sequence joins TRBV11-3 to TRBJ1-1; D gene: possibly TRBD1, on 6 matching bases. The encoded CDR3 is CASSFRQEGAEAFF. The nucleotide sequence reads TGTGCCAGCAGCTTTAGACAGGAAGGGGCTGAAGCTTTCTTT.